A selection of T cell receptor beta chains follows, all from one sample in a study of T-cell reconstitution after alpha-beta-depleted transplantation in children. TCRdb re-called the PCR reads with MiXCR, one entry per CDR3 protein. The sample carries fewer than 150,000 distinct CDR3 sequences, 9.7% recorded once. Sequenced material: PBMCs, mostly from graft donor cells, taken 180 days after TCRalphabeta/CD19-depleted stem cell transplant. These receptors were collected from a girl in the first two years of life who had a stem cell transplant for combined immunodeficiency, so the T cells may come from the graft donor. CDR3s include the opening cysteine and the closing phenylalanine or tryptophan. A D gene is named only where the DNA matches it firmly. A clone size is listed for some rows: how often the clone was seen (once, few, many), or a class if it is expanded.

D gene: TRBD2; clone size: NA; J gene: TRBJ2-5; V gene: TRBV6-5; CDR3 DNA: TGTGCCAGCAGGATGGGACTAGAGACCCAAGAGACCCAGTACTTC; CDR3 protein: CASRMGLETQETQYF
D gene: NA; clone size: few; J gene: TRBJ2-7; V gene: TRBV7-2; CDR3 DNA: TGTGCCAGCAGCTTTGGGGGAGGTGGAGTTTTCGGCGGGGCCTGGGTCTCCTACGAGCAGTACTTC; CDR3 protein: CASSFGGGGVFGGAWVSYEQYF
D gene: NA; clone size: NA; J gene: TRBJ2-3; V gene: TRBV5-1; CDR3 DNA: TGCGCCAGCAGTACAGACTCTAGCACAGATACGCAGTATTTT; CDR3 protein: CASSTDSSTDTQYF
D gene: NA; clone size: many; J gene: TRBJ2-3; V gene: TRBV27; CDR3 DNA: TGTGCCAGCAGTCGGCGGCAGGGGAGCGGGGCAGATACGCAGTATTTT; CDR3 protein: CASSRRQGSGADTQYF
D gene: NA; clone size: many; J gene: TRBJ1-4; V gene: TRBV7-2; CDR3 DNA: TGTGCCAGCAGCTTAGCGGGCCGGGGGAATGAAAAACTGTTTTTT; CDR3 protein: CASSLAGRGNEKLFF
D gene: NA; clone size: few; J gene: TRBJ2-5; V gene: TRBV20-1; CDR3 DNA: TGCAGTGCCCAGCCTACAGTGCCCCAAGAGACCCAGTACTTC; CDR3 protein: CSAQPTVPQETQYF
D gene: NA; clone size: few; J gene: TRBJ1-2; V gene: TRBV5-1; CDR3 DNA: TGCGCCAGCAGCTTTACCTTGAACTATGGCTACACCTTC; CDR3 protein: CASSFTLNYGYTF
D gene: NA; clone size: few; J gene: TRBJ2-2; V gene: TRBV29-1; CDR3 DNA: TGCAGCGTTGGTCTGGGTTCGGGCACCGGGGAGCTGTTTTTT; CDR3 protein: CSVGLGSGTGELFF
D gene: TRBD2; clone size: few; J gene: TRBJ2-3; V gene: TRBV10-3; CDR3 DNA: TGTGCCATCAGTGAGTCGGCGCGGGGGGGAAATACGCAGTATTTT; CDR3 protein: CAISESARGGNTQYF
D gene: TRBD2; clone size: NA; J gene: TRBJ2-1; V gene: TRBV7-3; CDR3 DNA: TGTGCCAGCAGCCAGACTAGCGGGGGCTACAATGAGCAGTTCTTC; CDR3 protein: CASSQTSGGYNEQFF
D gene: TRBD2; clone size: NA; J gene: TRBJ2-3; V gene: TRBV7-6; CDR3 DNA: TGTGCCAGCAGCTTCCCCCTTAGCGGGGATGACACAGATACGCAGTATTTT; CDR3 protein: CASSFPLSGDDTDTQYF
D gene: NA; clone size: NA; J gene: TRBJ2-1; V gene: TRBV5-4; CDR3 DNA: TGTGCCAGCAGCCAACCGGGGTCCCGGCCCTACAATGAGCAGTTCTTC; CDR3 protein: CASSQPGSRPYNEQFF
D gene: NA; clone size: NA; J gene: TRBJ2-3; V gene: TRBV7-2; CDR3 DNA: TGTGCCAGCAGCTTAGCCCGTGACTTCTCAGATACGCAGTATTTT; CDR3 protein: CASSLARDFSDTQYF
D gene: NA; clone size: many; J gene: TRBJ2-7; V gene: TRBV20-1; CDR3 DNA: TGCAGTGCTACTGCTCGCCGGACCTACGAGCAGTACTTC; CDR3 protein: CSATARRTYEQYF
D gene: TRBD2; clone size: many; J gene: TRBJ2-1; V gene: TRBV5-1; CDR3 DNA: TGCGCCAGCAGCCCGGGAGGACTAGCGATCTCCTACAATGAGCAGTTCTTC; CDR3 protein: CASSPGGLAISYNEQFF
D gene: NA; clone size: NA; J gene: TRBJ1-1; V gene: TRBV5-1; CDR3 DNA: TGCGCCAGCAGCTTGTTTGGGCAGATGAACACTGAAGCTTTCTTT; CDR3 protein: CASSLFGQMNTEAFF
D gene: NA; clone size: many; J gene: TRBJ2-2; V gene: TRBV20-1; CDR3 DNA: TGCAGTGCTAGCTACCCGTGGGTGGGCACCGGGGAGCTGTTTTTT; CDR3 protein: CSASYPWVGTGELFF
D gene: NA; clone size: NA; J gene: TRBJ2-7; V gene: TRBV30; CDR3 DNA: TGTGCCTGGAGTGGATCGCTTTTGAGGCGCGAGCAGTACTTC; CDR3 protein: CAWSGSLLRREQYF
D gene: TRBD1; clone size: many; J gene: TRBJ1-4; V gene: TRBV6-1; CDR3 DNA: TGTGCCAGCAGTGAAGTGGGGACAGATCCCGAAAAACTGTTTTTT; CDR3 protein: CASSEVGTDPEKLFF
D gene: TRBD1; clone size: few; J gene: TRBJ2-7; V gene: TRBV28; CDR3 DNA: TGTGCCAGCAGTGGAACCGGGACAGGGAGGTACGAGCAGTACTTC; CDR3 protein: CASSGTGTGRYEQYF
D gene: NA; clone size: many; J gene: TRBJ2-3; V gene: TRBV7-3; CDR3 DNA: TGTGCCAGCAGCTTTAGCAGCGGATTTAGCACAGATACGCAGTATTTT; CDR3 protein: CASSFSSGFSTDTQYF
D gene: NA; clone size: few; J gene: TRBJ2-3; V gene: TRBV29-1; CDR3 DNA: TGCAGCGTTGTAACTCAGGAATGGAATACGCAGTATTTT; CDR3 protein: CSVVTQEWNTQYF
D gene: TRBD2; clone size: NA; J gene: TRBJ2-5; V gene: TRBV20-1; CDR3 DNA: TGCAGTGCTACCCCTGGGACTAGCGGGTTCAAAGAGACCCAGTACTTC; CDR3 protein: CSATPGTSGFKETQYF
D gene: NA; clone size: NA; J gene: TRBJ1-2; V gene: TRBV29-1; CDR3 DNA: TGCAGCGTCCTCAGGGAGGGCCTGATTGGCTACACCTTC; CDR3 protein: CSVLREGLIGYTF
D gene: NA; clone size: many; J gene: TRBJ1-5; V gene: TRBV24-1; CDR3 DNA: TGTGCCACCAGTGATGGGACGGACCATCAGCCCCAGCATTTT; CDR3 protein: CATSDGTDHQPQHF
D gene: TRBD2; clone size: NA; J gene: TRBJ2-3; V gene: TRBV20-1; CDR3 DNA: TGCAGTGCTAGTAGCGGGAGTGCGGGAGATACGCAGTATTTT; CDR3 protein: CSASSGSAGDTQYF
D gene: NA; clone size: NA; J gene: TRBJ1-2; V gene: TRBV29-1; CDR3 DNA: TGCAGCGCCCCCTTTGGGGATTATGGCTACACCTTC; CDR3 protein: CSAPFGDYGYTF
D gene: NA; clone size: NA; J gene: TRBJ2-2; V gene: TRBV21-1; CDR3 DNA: TGTGCCAGCAGCAAAGGCCCGGGGGCGCTGGGGACCGGGGAGCTGTTTTTT; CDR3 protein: CASSKGPGALGTGELFF
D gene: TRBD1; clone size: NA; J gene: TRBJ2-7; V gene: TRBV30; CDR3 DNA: TGTGCCTGGACAGGGGGCGGCGAGCAGTACTTC; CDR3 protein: CAWTGGGEQYF
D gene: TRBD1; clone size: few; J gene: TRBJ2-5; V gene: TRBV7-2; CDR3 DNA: TGTGCCAGCAGCTTAGGCGACAGGGCGGGAGAGACCCAGTACTTC; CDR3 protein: CASSLGDRAGETQYF
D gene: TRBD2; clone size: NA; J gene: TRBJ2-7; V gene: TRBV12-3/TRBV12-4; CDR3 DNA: TGTGCCAGCAGTTTTTGGCGGGAGGGCGACTACGAGCAGTACTTC; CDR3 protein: CASSFWREGDYEQYF
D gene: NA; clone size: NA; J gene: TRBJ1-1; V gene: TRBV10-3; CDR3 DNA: TGTGCCATCAGTGGATTAGGGGCTGAAGCTTTCTTT; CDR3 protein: CAISGLGAEAFF
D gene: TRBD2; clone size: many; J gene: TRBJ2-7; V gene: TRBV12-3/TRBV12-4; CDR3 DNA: TGTGCCAGCAGTTTAGCGCGGGGGTACGAGCAGTACTTC; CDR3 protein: CASSLARGYEQYF
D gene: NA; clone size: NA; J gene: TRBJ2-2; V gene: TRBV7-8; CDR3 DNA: TGTGCCAGCAGCTTAGAGATTTGGGGGACCGGGGAGCTGTTTTTT; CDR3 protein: CASSLEIWGTGELFF
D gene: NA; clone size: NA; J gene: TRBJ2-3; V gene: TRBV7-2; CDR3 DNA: TGTGCCAGCAGCTTAAAAGGGGGGCTAGCAGGAGATACGCAGTATTTT; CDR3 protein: CASSLKGGLAGDTQYF
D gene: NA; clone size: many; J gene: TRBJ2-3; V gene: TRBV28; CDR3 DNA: TGTGCCAGCAGTCCCTTTCCGGGACGTAGCACAGATACGCAGTATTTT; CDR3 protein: CASSPFPGRSTDTQYF
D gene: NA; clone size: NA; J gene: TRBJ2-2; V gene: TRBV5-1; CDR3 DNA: TGCGCCAGCAGCTTAGGGGTGAACACCGGGGAGCTGTTTTTT; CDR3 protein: CASSLGVNTGELFF
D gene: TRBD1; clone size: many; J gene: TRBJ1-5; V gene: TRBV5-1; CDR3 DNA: TGCGCCAGCAGCCCACAGGGGGCAAATCAGCCCCAGCATTTT; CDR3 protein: CASSPQGANQPQHF
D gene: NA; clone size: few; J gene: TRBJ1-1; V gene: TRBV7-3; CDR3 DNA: TGTGCCAGCTCATTTCGAGGTAACACTGAAGCTTTCTTT; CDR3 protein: CASSFRGNTEAFF
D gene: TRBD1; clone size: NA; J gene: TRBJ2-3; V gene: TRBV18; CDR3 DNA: TGTGCCAGCTCACCAGACAGGGGGTTCGGCACAGATACGCAGTATTTT; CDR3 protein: CASSPDRGFGTDTQYF
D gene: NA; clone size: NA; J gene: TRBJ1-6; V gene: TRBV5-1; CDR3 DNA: TGCGCCAGCAGCTTCCGAAACGACGTACCCCTCCACTTT; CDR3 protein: CASSFRNDVPLHF
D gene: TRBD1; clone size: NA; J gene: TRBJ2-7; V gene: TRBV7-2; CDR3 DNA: TGTGCCAGCAGCTTACGACAGGGGGCTGACGAGCAGTACTTC; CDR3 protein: CASSLRQGADEQYF
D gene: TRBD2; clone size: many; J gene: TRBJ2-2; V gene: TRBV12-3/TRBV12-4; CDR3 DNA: TGTGCCAGCAGTTTAAGCGGGGGGGCGAACACCGGGGAGCTGTTTTTT; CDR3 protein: CASSLSGGANTGELFF
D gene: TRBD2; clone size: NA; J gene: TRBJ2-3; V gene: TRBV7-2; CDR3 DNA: TGTGCCAGCAGCTTATCGGTGGCGGGAGTTAGGACAGATACGCAGTATTTT; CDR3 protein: CASSLSVAGVRTDTQYF
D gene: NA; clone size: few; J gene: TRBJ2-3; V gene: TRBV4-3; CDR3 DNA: TGCGCCAGCAGCCCGCACGGGGGGCCCACAGATACGCAGTATTTT; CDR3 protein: CASSPHGGPTDTQYF
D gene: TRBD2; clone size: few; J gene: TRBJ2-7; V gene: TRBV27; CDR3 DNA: TGTGCCAGCAGACTAGCGGGAAGAAACTACGAGCAGTACTTC; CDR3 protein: CASRLAGRNYEQYF
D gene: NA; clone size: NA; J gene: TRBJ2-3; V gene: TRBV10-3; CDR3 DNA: TGTGCCATCAGAGGGACTCGGGACGGTCCAGATACGCAGTATTTT; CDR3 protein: CAIRGTRDGPDTQYF
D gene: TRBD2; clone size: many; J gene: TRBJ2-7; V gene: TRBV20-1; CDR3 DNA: TGCAGTGCTAGAGATTTGCTGGGAGGGCACTACGAGCAGTACTTC; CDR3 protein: CSARDLLGGHYEQYF
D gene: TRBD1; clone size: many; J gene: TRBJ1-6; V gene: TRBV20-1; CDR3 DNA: TGCAGTGCTAGCCCGGGACAGTTTCAAAGTTCGGATTCACCCCTCCACTTT; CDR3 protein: CSASPGQFQSSDSPLHF
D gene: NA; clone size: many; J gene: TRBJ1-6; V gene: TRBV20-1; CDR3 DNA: TGCAGTGCTACCCGCCCGAGAGTAAATTCACCCCTCCACTTT; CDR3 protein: CSATRPRVNSPLHF
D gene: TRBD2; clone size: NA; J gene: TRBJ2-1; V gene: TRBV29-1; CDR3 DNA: TGCAGCGTTGACCCTAGCGGGAGGTTTAGCGCCTACAATGAGCAGTTCTTC; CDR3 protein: CSVDPSGRFSAYNEQFF